This T cell receptor beta chain was observed in a study of shared clonotypes between healthy human individuals. The length of the CDR3 is 14 residues. V lost 0 bases and J 7 bases, leaving 10 bases between the germline ends. Germline V gene lookup returns CDR1 SGHAT and CDR2 FQNNGV. Genomic DNA of each subset was evenly split across several immunoSEQ plates. Profiling relied on immunoSEQ multiplex PCR, and the TCRdb table lists in-frame clones only, not all of them. The table has about 320,000 clones, about nine tenths seen once; the top ten hold under 20%. Input material: memory CD8+ T cells sorted from blood. The sample's subset: CD45RO+ cells pooled with CCR7-negative TemRA cells. J is TRBJ1-5 and V is TRBV11-2; D not certain. The sequence was collected from a man aged 18-30 years in good health. For the CDR3, the DNA is TGTGCCAGCAGCTTAGAGGGCGCCTGGCAGCCCCAGCATTTT. Translation: CASSLEGAWQPQHF.